This is a list of T cell receptor beta chains from one sample in a study of blood T cells in healthy people across ages. From the 5' RACE reads, TCRdb called clonotypes with MiXCR, one entry per CDR3 protein. The sample lists around 850,000 distinct CDR3 sequences; roughly 34% were seen once. Sequenced: blood. The receptor set was obtained from a young man in good health. CDR3s include the opening cysteine and the closing phenylalanine or tryptophan. The D gene is left open where the match is weak. Clone size, where shown, is once, few, many, or a class for clones that have expanded.

v_gene	len	j_gene	d_gene	abundance	CDR3nt	CDR3aa
TRBV7-9	16	TRBJ2-3	TRBD1	few	TGTGCCAGCAGCTTATTGGACAGGGACCCCACAGATACGCAGTATTTT	CASSLLDRDPTDTQYF
TRBV7-9	15	TRBJ2-1	-	few	TGTGCCAGCAGCCCTACCCGCAACAGGGTACATGAGCAGTTCTTC	CASSPTRNRVHEQFF
TRBV2	11	TRBJ1-2	-	few	TGTGCCCAAGAGAGGGGCTATGGCTACACCTTC	CAQERGYGYTF
TRBV12-3/TRBV12-4	18	TRBJ2-2	-	few	TGTGCCAGCACCCCTCCGGGCGGATCCTTAACTAACACCGGGGAGCTGTTTTTT	CASTPPGGSLTNTGELFF
TRBV4-3	15	TRBJ2-7	-	-	TGCGCCAGCAGCCAAGAATGGGCCAGATCCTACGAGCAGTACTTC	CASSQEWARSYEQYF
TRBV4-2	15	TRBJ1-5	-	-	TGTGCCAGCAGCCAAGGTGGCCAGAGCAATCAGCCCCAGCATTTT	CASSQGGQSNQPQHF
TRBV5-6	14	TRBJ1-2	-	few	TGTGCCAGCAGCTCTGAGGGCAGGGAACATGGCTACACCTTC	CASSSEGREHGYTF
TRBV7-2	14	TRBJ2-1	-	-	TGTGCCAGCAGCTCCCAACTAGGAGAGTATGAGCAGTTCTTC	CASSSQLGEYEQFF
TRBV7-6	19	TRBJ2-7	-	-	TGTGCCAGCAGCGGTCGGCTTGTGGGGACCACGAGCTCCTACAATGAGCAGTACTTC	CASSGRLVGTTSSYNEQYF
TRBV4-2	15	TRBJ2-1	TRBD2	many	TGTGCCAGCAGACATGCGGGGGAGACGTACAATGAGCAGTTCTTC	CASRHAGETYNEQFF
TRBV9	11	TRBJ2-1	-	-	TGTGCCAGCAGCGTATCCGCTGAGCAGTTCTTC	CASSVSAEQFF
TRBV20-1	15	TRBJ2-2	-	few	TGCAGTGCTAGAGTCGGGCCCTCCCCGACCGGGGAGCTGTTTTTT	CSARVGPSPTGELFF
TRBV30	13	TRBJ2-7	-	-	TGTGCCTGGAGTAAGCTAAGACAGGAGCAGCAGTACTTC	CAWSKLRQEQQYF
TRBV20-1	13	TRBJ2-5	TRBD1	few	TGCAGTGCAACCGGGACAGGGCCCAATGAGCAGTACTTC	CSATGTGPNEQYF
TRBV2	12	TRBJ2-5	TRBD1	many	TGTGCCAGCTTGGGGACAGGAGAGACCCAGTACTTC	CASLGTGETQYF
TRBV3-1	17	TRBJ1-1	TRBD1	-	TGTGCCAGCAGCCAAGATACGGGACAGGGTAGGAGCACTGAAGCTTTCTTT	CASSQDTGQGRSTEAFF
TRBV25-1	13	TRBJ2-3	TRBD1	-	TGTGCCAGCAGTAAGGGACAGACAGATACGCAGTATTTT	CASSKGQTDTQYF
TRBV24-1	14	TRBJ1-2	TRBD1	-	TGTGCCACCAGTGACAGGGGGCCTGGCTATGGCTACACCTTC	CATSDRGPGYGYTF
TRBV7-2	17	TRBJ2-3	TRBD2	-	TGTGCCAGCAGCTTCCTAGCGGGGGGGGCTGGCACAGATACGCAGTATTTT	CASSFLAGGAGTDTQYF
TRBV29-1	12	TRBJ2-3	-	-	TGCAGCGTTGTCGGCCGGGGGGATACGCAGTATTTT	CSVVGRGDTQYF
TRBV7-8	11	TRBJ1-4	-	few	TGTGCCAGCAGGGGGAGAGAAAAACTGTTTTTT	CASRGREKLFF
TRBV6-1	21	TRBJ2-3	TRBD1	once	TGTGCCAGCATAAGTCGCTTAGTCCCGGGACAGGGGGGAACGGCACAAGATACGCAGTATTTT	CASISRLVPGQGGTAQDTQYF
TRBV7-2	13	TRBJ2-3	TRBD2	many	TGTGCCAGCAGCTTCCGGGGGGCAGATACGCAGTATTTT	CASSFRGADTQYF
TRBV7-2	15	TRBJ2-2	-	-	TGTGCCAGCAGCCCGTCGTTTTTGAGCACCGGGGAGCTGTTTTTT	CASSPSFLSTGELFF
TRBV11-1	14	TRBJ2-5	TRBD2	many	TGTGCCAGCAGCCACCGGGGGGGCCCAGAGACCCAGTACTTC	CASSHRGGPETQYF
TRBV20-1	16	TRBJ1-5	-	-	TGCAGTGCCCCTTTATCCGGGGGCCAGGGCAATCAGCCCCAGCATTTT	CSAPLSGGQGNQPQHF
TRBV7-2	15	TRBJ2-3	-	once	TGTGCCAGCAGCTTAGTGGTTCTAGCCGTAGATACGCAGTATTTT	CASSLVVLAVDTQYF
TRBV6-6	15	TRBJ2-3	-	-	TGTGCCACCTCAGTAGGGGTCATGGGGACAGATACGCAGTATTTT	CATSVGVMGTDTQYF
TRBV6-5	14	TRBJ2-1	-	few	TGTGCCAGCAGAACAAACAGGGAATCGAATGAGCAGTTCTTC	CASRTNRESNEQFF
TRBV9	16	TRBJ1-1	-	-	TGTGCCGGCAGCCGACGGGACAAACCTTTGAACACTGAAGCTTTCTTT	CAGSRRDKPLNTEAFF
TRBV7-9	11	TRBJ2-5	TRBD1	-	TGTGCCAGCAGCCATGGACAGGAGCAGTACTTC	CASSHGQEQYF
TRBV12-3/TRBV12-4	14	TRBJ2-5	-	many	TGTGCCAGCAGGCCGCAGGGAACCCAAGAGACCCAGTACTTC	CASRPQGTQETQYF
TRBV3-1	14	TRBJ2-1	-	-	TGTGCCAGCAGCCAGAAATTATTAGGGAATGAGCAGTTCTTC	CASSQKLLGNEQFF